The present T cell receptor (beta chain) was sequenced within a study of T cells expressing NK-cell markers. Study observations and caveats: About 1.0-8% of CD8+ T cells in a handful of donors belonged to dominant NKG2C+ clonotypes. Leadership of the CD3+CD56-NKG2C+ fraction also belonged to these clonotypes in a handful of donors.

The CDR3 contains 12 residues. From germline, CDR1 is MNHEY and CDR2 SVGEGT. TCRdb reprocessed the 5' RACE reads and keeps a single row for each CDR3 protein, giving no DNA. The listing records about 260,000 distinct CDR3 sequences. Concerning this clonotype itself: Its antigen is not known.

Input material: blood T cells: a sorted CD56 or NKG2C T cell subset, CD4+ or CD8+ T cells, or bulk PBMC T cells (not recorded which). The gene calls are TRBV6-2 or TRBV6-3 and TRBJ2-3. The clonotype comes from a man aged 18-30 years in good health. CDR3 in amino acids: CASSDTLLTQYF.